This T cell receptor beta chain was sequenced in a study of T-cell memory formation after mild COVID-19. Findings and limits, study-wide: Clones shrinking between day 15 and 85 showed a balanced CD4/CD8 split, and those that grew later tilted toward CD4+.

This clonotype was seen only a few times. Its specificity is not known. The CDR3 length is 14 residues. Germline V gives CDR1 SGHNT, CDR2 YYREEE (reference sequence). The V gene end was trimmed by 2 bases and the J gene end by 6 bases; junction bases not matched to a gene: 6. TCRdb recomputed calls from the 5' RACE reads with MiXCR, one row per CDR3 protein. The sample has 200,000 to 300,000 distinct CDR3 sequences; 8% to 10% are singletons. The gene calls are TRBV5-4 and TRBJ1-2, with 8 bases identical to TRBD1. This TCR came from a man between 18 and 35 years old who had mild COVID-19 (a few samples of this study predate the infection). Cell type and time point are not known. Sequenced: PBMCs or a T cell subset sorted from them (not recorded which). CDR3 sequence reads: CASSLFQGANGYTF. The CDR3 DNA reads TGTGCCAGCAGCTTATTTCAGGGGGCAAATGGCTACACCTTC. Supplemented by reference TRBV5-4 and TRBJ1-2, the full variable domain reads ETGVTQSPTHLIKTRGQQVTLRCSSQSGHNTVSWYQQALGQGPQFIFQYYREEENGRGNFPPRFSGLQFPNYSSELNVNALELDDSALYLCASSLFQGANGYTFGSGTRLTVV.